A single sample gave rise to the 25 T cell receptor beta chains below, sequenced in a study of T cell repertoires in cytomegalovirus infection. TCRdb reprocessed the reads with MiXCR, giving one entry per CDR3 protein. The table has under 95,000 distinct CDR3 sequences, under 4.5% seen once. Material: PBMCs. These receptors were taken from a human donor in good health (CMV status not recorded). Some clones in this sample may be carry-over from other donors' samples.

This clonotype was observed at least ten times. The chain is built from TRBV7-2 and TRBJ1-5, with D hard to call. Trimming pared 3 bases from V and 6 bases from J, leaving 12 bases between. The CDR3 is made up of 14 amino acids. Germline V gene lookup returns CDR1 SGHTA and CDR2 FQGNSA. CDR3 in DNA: TGTGCCAGCAGCTTTTGGGAAGGTGGTCAGCCCCAGCATTTT. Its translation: CASSFWEGGQPQHF.

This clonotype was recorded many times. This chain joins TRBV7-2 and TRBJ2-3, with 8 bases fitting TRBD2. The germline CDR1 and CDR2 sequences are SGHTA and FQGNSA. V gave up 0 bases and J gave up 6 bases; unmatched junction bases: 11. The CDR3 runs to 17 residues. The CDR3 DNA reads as TGTGCCAGCAGCTTAGCGGCTGGGAGCGGGAGATTGGATACGCAGTATTTT. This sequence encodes CASSLAAGSGRLDTQYF.

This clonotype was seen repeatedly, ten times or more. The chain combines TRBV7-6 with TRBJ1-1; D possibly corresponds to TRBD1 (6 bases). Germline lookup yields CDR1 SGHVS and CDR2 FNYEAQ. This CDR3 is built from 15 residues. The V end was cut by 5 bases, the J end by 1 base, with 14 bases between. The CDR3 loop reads CASSQSGAGNTEAFF. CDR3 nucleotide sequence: TGTGCCAGCAGCCAATCGGGGGCGGGGAACACTGAAGCTTTCTTT.

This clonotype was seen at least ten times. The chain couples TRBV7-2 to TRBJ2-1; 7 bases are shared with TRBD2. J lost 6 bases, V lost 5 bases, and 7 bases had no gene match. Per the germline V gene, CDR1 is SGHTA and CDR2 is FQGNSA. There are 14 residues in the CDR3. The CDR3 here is CASSTGGSINEQFF. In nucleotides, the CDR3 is TGTGCCAGCAGCACCGGGGGGAGTATCAATGAGCAGTTCTTC.

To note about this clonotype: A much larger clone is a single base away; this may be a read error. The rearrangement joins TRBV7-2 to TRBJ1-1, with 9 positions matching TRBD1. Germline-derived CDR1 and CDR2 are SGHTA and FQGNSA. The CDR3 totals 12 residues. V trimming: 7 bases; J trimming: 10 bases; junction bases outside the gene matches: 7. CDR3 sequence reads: CASTNRGRGAFF. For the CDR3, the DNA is TGTGCCAGCACAAACAGGGGGCGCGGAGCTTTCTTT.

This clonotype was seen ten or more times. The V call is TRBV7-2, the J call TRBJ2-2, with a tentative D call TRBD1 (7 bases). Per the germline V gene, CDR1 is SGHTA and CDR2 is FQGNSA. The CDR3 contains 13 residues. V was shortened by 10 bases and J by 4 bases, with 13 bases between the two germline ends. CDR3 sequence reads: CATDRDFTGELFF. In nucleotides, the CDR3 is TGTGCCACAGACAGGGACTTCACCGGGGAGCTGTTTTTT.

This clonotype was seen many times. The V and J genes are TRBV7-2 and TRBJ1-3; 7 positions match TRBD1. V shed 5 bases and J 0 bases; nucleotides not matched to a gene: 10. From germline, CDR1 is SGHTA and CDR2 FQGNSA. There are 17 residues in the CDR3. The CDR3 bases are TGTGCCAGCAGCCCCCGACAGGGCAGGGGCTCTGGAAACACCATATATTTT. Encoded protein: CASSPRQGRGSGNTIYF.

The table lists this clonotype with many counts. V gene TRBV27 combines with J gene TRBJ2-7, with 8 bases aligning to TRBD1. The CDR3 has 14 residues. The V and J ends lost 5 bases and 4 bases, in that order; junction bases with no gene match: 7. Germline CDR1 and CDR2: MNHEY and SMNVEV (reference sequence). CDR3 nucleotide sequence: TGTGCCAGCAGTGTACAGGGGGGTCGGTACGAGCAGTACTTC. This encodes CASSVQGGRYEQYF.

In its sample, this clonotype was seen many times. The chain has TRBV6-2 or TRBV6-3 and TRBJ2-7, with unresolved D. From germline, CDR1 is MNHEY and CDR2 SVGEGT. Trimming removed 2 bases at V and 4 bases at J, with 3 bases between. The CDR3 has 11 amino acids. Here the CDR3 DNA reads TGTGCCAGCAGTTACGCTTACGAGCAGTACTTC. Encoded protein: CASSYAYEQYF.

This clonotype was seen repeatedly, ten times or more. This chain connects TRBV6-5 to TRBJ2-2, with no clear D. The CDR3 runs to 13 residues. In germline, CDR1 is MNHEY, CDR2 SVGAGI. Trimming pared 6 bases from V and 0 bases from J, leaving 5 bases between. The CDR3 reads CASRTTNTGELFF. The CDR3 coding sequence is TGTGCCAGCAGAACTACGAACACCGGGGAGCTGTTTTTT.

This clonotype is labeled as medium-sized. The CDR3 bases are TGTGCCAGCAGCCCTAGCGGGGAGCCCCTTGCGACCCAGTACTTC. Its translation is CASSPSGEPLATQYF. The genes are TRBV7-2 and TRBJ2-5, with 9 bases fitting TRBD2. The V and J ends lost 5 bases and 7 bases, in that order; junction bases with no gene match: 11. Germline V CDR1 and CDR2: SGHTA, FQGNSA. This CDR3 has 15 residues.

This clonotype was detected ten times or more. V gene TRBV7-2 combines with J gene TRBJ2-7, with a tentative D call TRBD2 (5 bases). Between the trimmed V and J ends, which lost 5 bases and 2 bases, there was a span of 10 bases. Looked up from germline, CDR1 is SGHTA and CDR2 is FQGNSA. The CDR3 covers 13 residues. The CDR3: CASSLGKTYEQYF. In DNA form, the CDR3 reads TGTGCCAGCAGCCTCGGGAAGACCTACGAGCAGTACTTC.

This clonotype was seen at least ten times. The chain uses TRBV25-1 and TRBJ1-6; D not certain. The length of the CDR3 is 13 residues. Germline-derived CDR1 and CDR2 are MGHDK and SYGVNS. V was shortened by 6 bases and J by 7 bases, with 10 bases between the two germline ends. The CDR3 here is CASSPVQNSPLHF. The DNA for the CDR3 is TGTGCCAGCAGCCCAGTGCAGAATTCACCCCTCCACTTT.

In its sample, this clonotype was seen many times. CDR3: CASSIWGLDTEAFF. The CDR3 DNA is TGTGCCAGTAGTATATGGGGGCTGGACACTGAAGCTTTCTTT. The chain is built from TRBV19 and TRBJ1-1; tentative D call: TRBD1 (6 bases). V dropped 2 bases and J dropped 3 bases, with 10 bases sitting between them. CDR1 LNHDA and CDR2 SQIVND come from the germline V gene (reference sequence). CDR3 length equals 14 residues.

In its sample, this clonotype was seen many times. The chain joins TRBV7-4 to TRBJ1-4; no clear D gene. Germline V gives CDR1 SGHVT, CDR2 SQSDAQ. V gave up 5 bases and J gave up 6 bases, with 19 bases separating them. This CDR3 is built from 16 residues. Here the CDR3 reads CASSADGGPNYEKLFF. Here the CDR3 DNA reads TGTGCCAGCAGCGCGGATGGCGGCCCAAATTATGAAAAACTGTTTTTT. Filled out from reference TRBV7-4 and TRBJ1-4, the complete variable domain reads GAGVSQSPRYKVAKRGRDVALRCDSISGHVTLYWYRQTLGQGSEVLTYSQSDAQRDKSGRPSGRFSAERPERSVSTLKIQRTEQGDSAVYLCASSADGGPNYEKLFFGSGTQLSVL.

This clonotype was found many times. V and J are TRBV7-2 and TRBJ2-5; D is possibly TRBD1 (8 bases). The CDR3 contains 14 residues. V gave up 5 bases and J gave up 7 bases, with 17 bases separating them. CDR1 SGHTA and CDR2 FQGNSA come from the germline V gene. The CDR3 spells CASSHLTGEGTQYF. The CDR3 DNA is TGTGCCAGCAGCCACCTGACAGGGGAGGGGACCCAGTACTTC.

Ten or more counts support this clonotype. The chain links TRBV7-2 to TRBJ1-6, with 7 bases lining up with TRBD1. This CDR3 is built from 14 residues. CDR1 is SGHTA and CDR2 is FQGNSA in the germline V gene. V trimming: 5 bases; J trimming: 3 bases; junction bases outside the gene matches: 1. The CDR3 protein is CASSRDSYNSPLHF. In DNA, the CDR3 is TGTGCCAGCAGCCGGGACAGCTATAATTCACCCCTCCACTTT.

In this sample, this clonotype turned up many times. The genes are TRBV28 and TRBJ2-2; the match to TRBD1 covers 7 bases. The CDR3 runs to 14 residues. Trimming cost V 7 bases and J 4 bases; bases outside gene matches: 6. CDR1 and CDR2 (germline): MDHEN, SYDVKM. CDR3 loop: CASIGGSVTGELFF. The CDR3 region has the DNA TGTGCCAGCATAGGGGGCAGTGTCACCGGGGAGCTGTTTTTT.

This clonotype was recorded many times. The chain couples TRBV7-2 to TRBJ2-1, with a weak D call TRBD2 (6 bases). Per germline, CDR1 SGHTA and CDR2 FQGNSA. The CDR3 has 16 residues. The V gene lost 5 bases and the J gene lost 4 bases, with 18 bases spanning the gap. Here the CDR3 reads CASSKRLGPLYNEQFF. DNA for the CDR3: TGTGCCAGCAGCAAGAGACTAGGGCCTTTGTACAATGAGCAGTTCTTC.

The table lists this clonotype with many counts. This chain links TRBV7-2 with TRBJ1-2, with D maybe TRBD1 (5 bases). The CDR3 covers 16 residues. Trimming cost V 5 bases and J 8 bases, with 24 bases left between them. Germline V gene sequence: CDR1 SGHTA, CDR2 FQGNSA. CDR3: CASSPGGWGSPSGYTF. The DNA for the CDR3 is TGTGCCAGCAGCCCCGGTGGGTGGGGGTCCCCGTCGGGCTACACCTTC.

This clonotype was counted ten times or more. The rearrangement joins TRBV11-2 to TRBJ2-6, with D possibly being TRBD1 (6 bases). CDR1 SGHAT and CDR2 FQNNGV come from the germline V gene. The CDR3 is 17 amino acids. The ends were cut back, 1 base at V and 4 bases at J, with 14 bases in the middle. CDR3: CASSLGPRGAGANVLTF. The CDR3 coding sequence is TGTGCCAGCAGCTTAGGGCCCAGGGGTGCAGGGGCCAACGTCCTGACTTTC. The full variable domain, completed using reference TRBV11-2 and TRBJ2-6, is EAGVAQSPRYKIIEKRQSVAFWCNPISGHATLYWYQQILGQGPKLLIQFQNNGVVDDSQLPKDRFSAERLKGVDSTLKIQPAKLEDSAVYLCASSLGPRGAGANVLTFGAGSRLTVL.

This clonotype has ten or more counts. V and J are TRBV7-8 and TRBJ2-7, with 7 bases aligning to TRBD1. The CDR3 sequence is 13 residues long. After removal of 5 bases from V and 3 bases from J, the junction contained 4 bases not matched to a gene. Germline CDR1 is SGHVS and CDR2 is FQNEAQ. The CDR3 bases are TGTGCCAGCAGCGCGACAGGGAACTACGAGCAGTACTTC. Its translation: CASSATGNYEQYF.

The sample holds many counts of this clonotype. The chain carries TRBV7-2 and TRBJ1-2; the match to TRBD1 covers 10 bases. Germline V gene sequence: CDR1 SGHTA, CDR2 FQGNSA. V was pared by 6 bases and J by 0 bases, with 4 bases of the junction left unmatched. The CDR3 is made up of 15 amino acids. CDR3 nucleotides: TGTGCCAGCAGAAGGACAGGGGGAGCTAACTATGGCTACACCTTC. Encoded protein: CASRRTGGANYGYTF.

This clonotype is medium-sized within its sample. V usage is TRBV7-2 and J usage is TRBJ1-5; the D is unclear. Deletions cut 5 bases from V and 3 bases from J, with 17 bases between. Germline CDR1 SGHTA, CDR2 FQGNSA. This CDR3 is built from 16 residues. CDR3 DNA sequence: TGTGCCAGCAGCGTAGGCGGGAAGGCACCCAATCAGCCCCAGCATTTT. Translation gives CASSVGGKAPNQPQHF.

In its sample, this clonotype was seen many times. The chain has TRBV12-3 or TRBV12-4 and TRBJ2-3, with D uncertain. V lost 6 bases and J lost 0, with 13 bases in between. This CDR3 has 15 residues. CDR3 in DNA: TGTGCCAGCAGCAAATCCTTCGCTAGCACAGATACGCAGTATTTT. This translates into CASSKSFASTDTQYF.